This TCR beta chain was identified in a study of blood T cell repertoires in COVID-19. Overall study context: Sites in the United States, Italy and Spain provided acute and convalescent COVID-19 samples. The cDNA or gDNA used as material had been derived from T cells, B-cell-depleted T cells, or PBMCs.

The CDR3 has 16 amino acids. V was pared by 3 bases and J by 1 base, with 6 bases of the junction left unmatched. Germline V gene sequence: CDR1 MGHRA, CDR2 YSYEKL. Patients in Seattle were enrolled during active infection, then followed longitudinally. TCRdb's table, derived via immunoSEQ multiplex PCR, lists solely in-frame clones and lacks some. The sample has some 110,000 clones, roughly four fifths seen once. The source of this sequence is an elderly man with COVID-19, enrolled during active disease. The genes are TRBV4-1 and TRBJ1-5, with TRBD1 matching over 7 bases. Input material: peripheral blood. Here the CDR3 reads CASSQPGTASNQPQHF. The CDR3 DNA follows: TGCGCCAGCAGCCAGCCCGGGACAGCAAGCAATCAGCCCCAGCATTTT.